This T cell receptor (beta chain) was captured by sequencing in a study of cytomegalovirus exposure and HLA in healthy donors. As for the study in general: Earlier findings included about 120 million unique TCR beta sequences obtained from about 180 million T cells.

Regarding this clone: Its antigen is still unknown.

Study-level points and caveats: Association of 16,951 TCR beta sequences with HLA alleles was found at 0.05 false discovery rate in a later analysis.

V gave up 5 bases and J gave up 7 bases, with 14 bases separating them. This CDR3 comprises 14 residues. Germline loops: CDR1 LNHDA, CDR2 SQIVND (reference sequence). Amplification used 60 Vbeta primers and 13 Jbeta primers. TCRdb's copy holds only in-frame clones and misses some; the assay was immunoSEQ multiplex PCR. This sample's clone table lists around 75,000 clones. V gene TRBV19 combines with J gene TRBJ2-2; D might be TRBD1 (6 bases). The receptor's source is a man aged 50 to 59 in good health and CMV-seropositive. Input material: PBMCs. CDR3 DNA: TGTGCCAGTAGTGTTACAGGGAACGGCGGGGAGCTGTTTTTT. This gives the protein CASSVTGNGGELFF.